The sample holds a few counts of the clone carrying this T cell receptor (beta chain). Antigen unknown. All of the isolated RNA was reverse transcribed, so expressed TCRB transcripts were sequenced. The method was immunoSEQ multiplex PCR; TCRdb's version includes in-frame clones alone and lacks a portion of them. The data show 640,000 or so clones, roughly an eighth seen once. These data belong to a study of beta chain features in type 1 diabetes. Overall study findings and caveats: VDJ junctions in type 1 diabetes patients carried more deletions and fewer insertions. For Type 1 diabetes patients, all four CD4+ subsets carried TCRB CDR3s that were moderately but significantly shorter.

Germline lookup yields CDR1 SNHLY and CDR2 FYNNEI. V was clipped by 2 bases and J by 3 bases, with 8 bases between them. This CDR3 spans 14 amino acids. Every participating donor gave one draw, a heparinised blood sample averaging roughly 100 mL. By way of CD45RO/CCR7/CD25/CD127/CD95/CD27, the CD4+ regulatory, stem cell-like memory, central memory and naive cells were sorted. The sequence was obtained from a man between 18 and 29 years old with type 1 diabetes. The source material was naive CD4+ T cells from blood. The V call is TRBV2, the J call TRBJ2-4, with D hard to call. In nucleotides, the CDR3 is TGTGCCAGCAGTGAAAGGGTCGGCAAAAACATTCAGTACTTC. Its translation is CASSERVGKNIQYF.